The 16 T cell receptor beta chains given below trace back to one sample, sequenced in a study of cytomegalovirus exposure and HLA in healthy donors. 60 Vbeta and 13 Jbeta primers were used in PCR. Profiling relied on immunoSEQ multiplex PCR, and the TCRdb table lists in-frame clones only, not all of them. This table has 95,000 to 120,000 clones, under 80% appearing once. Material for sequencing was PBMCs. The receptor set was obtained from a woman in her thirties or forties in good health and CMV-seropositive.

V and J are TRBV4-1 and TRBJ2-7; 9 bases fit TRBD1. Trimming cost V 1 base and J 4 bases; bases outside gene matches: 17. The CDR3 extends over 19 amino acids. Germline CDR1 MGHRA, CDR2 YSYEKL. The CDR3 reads CASSQGRQGDVLSRYEQYF. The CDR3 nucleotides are TGCGCCAGCAGCCAAGGAAGACAGGGGGACGTGTTGAGTCGGTACGAGCAGTACTTC.

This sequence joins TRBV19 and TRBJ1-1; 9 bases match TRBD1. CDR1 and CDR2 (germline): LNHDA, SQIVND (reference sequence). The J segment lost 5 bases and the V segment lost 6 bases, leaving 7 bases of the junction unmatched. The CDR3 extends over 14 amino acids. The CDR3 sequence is CASRRDREGTEAFF. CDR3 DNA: TGTGCCAGTAGACGGGACAGGGAGGGGACTGAAGCTTTCTTT.

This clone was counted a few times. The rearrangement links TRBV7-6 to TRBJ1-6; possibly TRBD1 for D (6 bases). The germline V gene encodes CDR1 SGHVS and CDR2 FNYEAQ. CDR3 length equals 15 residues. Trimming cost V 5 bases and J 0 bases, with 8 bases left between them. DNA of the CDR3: TGTGCCAGCAGCCGGGACACCTCCTATAATTCACCCCTCCACTTT. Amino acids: CASSRDTSYNSPLHF. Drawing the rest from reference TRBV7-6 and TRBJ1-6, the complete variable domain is GAGVSQSPRYKVTKRGQDVALRCDPISGHVSLYWYRQALGQGPEFLTYFNYEAQQDKSGLPNDRFSAERPEGSISTLTIQRTEQRDSAMYRCASSRDTSYNSPLHFGNGTRLTVT.

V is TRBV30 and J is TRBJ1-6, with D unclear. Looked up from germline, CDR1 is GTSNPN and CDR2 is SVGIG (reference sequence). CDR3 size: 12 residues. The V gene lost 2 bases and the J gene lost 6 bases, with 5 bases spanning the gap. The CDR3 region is CAWSLVNSPLHF. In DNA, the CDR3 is TGTGCCTGGAGTCTAGTTAATTCACCCCTCCACTTT.

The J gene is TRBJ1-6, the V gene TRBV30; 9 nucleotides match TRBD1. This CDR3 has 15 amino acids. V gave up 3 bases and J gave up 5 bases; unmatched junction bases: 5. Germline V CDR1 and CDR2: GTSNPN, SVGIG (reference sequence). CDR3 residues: CAWSLGDRDNSPLHF. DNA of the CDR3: TGTGCCTGGAGCCTTGGGGACAGGGATAATTCACCCCTCCACTTT.

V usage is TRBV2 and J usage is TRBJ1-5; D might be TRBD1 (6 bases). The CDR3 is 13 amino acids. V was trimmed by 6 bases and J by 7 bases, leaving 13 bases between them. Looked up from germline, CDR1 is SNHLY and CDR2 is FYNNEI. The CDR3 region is CASRGTTGQPQHF. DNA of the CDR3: TGTGCCAGCAGGGGGACAACAGGCCAGCCCCAGCATTTT.

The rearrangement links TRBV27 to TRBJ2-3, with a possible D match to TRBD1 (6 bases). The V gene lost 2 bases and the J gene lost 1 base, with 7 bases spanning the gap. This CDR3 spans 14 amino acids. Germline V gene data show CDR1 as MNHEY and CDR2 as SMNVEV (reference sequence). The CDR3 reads CASSLNRGTDTQYF. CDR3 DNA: TGTGCCAGCAGTTTAAACAGGGGCACAGATACGCAGTATTTT.

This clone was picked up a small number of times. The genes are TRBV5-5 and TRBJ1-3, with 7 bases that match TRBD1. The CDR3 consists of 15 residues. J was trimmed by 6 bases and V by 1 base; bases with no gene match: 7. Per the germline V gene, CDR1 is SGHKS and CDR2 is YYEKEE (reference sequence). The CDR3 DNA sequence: TGTGCCAGCAGCTTGAACAGGGGCTACGAAAACACCATATATTTT. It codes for CASSLNRGYENTIYF.

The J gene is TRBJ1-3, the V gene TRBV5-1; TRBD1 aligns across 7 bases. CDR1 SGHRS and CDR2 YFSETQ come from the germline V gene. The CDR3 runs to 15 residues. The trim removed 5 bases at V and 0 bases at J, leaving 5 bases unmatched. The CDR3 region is CASRAGGNSGNTIYF. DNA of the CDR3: TGCGCCAGCAGGGCAGGGGGAAACTCTGGAAACACCATATATTTT.

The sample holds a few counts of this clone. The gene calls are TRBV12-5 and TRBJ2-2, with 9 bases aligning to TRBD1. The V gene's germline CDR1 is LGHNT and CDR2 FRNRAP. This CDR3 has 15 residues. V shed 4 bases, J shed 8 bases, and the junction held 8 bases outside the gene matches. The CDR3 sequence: CASGSRQGGRGELFF. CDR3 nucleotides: TGTGCTAGTGGTTCCCGACAGGGGGGGAGAGGGGAGCTGTTTTTT.

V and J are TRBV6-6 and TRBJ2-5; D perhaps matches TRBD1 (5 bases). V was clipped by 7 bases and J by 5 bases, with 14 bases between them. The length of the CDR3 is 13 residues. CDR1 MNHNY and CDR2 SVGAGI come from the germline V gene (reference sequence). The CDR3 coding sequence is TGTGCCAGCATTTGGACCAAGGGGGAGACCCAGTACTTC. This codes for CASIWTKGETQYF.

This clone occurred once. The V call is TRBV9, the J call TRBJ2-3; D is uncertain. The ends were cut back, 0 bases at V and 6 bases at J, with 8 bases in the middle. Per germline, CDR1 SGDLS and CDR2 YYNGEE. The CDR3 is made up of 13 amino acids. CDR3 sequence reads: CASSVEYRDTQYF. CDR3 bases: TGTGCCAGCAGCGTAGAGTACCGGGATACGCAGTATTTT.

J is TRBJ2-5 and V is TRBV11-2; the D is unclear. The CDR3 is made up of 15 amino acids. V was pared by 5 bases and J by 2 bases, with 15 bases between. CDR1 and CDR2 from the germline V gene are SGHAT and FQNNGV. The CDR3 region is CASSQNPGSQETQYF. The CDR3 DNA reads TGTGCCAGCAGCCAAAACCCAGGAAGTCAAGAGACCCAGTACTTC.

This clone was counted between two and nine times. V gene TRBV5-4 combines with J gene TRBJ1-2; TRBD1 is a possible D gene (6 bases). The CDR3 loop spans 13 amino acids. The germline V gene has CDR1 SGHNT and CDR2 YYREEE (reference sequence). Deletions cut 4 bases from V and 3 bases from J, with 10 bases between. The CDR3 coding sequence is TGTGCCAGCAGCGATACAGGGTACTATGGCTACACCTTC. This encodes CASSDTGYYGYTF. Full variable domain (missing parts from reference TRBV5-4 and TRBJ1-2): ETGVTQSPTHLIKTRGQQVTLRCSSQSGHNTVSWYQQALGQGPQFIFQYYREEENGRGNFPPRFSGLQFPNYSSELNVNALELDDSALYLCASSDTGYYGYTFGSGTRLTVV.

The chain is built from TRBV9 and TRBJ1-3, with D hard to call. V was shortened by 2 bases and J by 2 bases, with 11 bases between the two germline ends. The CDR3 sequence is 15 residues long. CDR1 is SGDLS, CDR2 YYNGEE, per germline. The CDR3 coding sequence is TGTGCCAGCAGCGTGCTAGGGAGACCTGGAAACACCATATATTTT. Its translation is CASSVLGRPGNTIYF.

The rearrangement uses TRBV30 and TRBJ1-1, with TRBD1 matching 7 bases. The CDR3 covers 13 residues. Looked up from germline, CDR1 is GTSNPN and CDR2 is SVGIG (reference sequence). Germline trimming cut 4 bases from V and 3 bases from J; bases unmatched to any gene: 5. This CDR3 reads CAWIGRGDTEAFF. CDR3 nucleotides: TGTGCCTGGATTGGCAGGGGGGACACTGAAGCTTTCTTT.